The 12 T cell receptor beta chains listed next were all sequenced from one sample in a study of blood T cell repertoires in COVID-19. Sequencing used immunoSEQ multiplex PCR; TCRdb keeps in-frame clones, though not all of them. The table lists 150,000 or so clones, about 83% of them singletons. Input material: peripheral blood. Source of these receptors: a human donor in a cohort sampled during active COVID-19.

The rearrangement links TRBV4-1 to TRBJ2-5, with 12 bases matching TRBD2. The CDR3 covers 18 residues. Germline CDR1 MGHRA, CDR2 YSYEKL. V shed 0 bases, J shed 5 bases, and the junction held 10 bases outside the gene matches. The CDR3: CASSQDGTSGLAGETQYF. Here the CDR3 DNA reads TGCGCCAGCAGCCAAGACGGGACTAGCGGGTTGGCGGGGGAGACCCAGTACTTC.

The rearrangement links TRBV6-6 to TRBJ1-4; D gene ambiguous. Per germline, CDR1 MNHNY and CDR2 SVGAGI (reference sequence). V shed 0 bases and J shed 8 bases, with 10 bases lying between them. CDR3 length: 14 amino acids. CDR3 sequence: CASSYSREGEKLFF. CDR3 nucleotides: TGTGCCAGCAGTTACTCGAGGGAGGGCGAAAAACTGTTTTTT.

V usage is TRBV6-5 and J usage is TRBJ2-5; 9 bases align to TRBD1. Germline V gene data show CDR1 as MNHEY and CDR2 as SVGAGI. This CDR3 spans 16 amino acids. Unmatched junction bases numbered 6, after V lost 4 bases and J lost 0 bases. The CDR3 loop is CASSSGQGLYQETQYF. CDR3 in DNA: TGTGCCAGCAGTTCGGGACAGGGATTATACCAAGAGACCCAGTACTTC.

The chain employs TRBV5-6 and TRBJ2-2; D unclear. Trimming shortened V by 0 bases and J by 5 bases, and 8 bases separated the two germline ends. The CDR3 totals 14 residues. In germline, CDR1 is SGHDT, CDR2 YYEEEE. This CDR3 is CASSLVAWTGELFF. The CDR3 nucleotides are TGTGCCAGCAGCTTGGTAGCTTGGACCGGGGAGCTGTTTTTT.

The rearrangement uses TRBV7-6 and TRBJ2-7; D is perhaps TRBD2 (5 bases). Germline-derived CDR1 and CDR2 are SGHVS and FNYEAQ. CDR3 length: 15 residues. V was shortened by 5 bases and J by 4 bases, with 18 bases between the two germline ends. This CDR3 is CASSPSGGTFYEQYF. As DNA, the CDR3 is TGTGCCAGCAGCCCCAGCGGAGGAACCTTTTACGAGCAGTACTTC.

As DNA, the CDR3 is TGCGCCAGCAGCCAAGATCTAAACAGGGGTTACGAGCAGTACTTC. Amino acid sequence: CASSQDLNRGYEQYF. The V call is TRBV4-1, the J call TRBJ2-7; TRBD1 agrees at 7 bases. This CDR3 has 15 residues. CDR1 is MGHRA, CDR2 YSYEKL, per germline. The J segment lost 4 bases and the V segment lost 0 bases, leaving 6 bases of the junction unmatched.

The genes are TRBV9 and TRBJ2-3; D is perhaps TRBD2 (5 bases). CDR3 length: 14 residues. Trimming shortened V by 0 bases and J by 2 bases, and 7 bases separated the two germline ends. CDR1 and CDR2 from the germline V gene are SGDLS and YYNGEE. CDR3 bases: TGTGCCAGCAGCGTAGGGACTGACACAGATACGCAGTATTTT. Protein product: CASSVGTDTDTQYF.

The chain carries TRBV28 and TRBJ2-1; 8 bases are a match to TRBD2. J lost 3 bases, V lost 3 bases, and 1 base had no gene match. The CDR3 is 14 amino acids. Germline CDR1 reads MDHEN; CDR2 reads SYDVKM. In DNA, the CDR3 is TGTGCCAGCAGTTTCGCGGGAGGCTACAATGAGCAGTTCTTC. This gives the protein CASSFAGGYNEQFF. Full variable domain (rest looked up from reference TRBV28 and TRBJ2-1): DVKVTQSSRYLVKRTGEKVFLECVQDMDHENMFWYRQDPGLGLRLIYFSYDVKMKEKGDIPEGYSVSREKKERFSLILESASTNQTSMYLCASSFAGGYNEQFFGPGTRLTVL.

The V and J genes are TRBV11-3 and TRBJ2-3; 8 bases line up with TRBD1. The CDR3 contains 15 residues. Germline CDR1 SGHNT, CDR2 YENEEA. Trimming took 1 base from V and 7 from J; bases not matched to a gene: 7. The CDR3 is CASSLAPGGGNTQYF. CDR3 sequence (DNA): TGTGCCAGCAGCTTAGCTCCAGGGGGCGGGAATACGCAGTATTTT. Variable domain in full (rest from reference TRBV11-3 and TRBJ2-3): EAGVVQSPRYKIIEKKQPVAFWCNPISGHNTLYWYLQNLGQGPELLIRYENEEAVDDSQLPKDRFSAERLKGVDSTLKIQPAELGDSAVYLCASSLAPGGGNTQYFGPGTRLTVL.

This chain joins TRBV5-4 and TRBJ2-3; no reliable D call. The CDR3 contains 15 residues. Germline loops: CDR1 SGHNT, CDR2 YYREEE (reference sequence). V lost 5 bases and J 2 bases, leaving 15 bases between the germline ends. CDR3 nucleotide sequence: TGTGCCAGCAGATTGTCGACTCGACTCACAGATACGCAGTATTTT. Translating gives CASRLSTRLTDTQYF.

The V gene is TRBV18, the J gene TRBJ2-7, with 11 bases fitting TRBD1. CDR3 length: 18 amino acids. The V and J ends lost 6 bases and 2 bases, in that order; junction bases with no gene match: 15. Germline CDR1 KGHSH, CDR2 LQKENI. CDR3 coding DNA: TGTGCCAGCTCGGCAAGGACAGGGGGCGATAGCGACCCCTACGAGCAGTACTTC. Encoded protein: CASSARTGGDSDPYEQYF.

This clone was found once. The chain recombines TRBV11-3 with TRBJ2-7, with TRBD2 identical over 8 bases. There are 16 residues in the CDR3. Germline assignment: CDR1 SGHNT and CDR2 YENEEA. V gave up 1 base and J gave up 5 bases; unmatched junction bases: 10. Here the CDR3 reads CASSLVWSGRIDEQYF. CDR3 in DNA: TGTGCCAGCAGCTTAGTATGGAGCGGGAGAATCGACGAGCAGTACTTC.